The 5 T cell receptor beta chains given below trace back to one sample, sequenced in a study of T-cell memory formation after mild COVID-19. One entry per CDR3 protein, called by TCRdb with MiXCR from the 5' RACE reads. The sample yields about 440,000 distinct CDR3 sequences, roughly 20% seen once. Sequencing used PBMCs or a T cell subset sorted from them (not recorded which). These receptor sequences come from an adult woman who had mild COVID-19 (a few samples of this study predate the infection). Cell type and time point are not known.

This clonotype was seen a handful of times. The CDR3 region has the DNA TGTGCCAGCTCACCTAGCCCTACCTACGAGCAGTACTTC. Its translation is CASSPSPTYEQYF. The rearrangement joins TRBV18 to TRBJ2-7, with D unresolved. Germline V CDR1 and CDR2: KGHSH, LQKENI. This CDR3 region has 13 residues. Trimming left V 3 bases short and J 2 bases short, with 8 bases between.

This clonotype was seen a few times. The CDR3 DNA follows: TGTGCCAGCAGCCTCCAGGGAGTTCCCCATAACACTGAAGCTTTCTTT. Protein sequence: CASSLQGVPHNTEAFF. This chain connects TRBV12-3 or TRBV12-4 to TRBJ1-1; possibly TRBD1 for D (5 bases). This CDR3 has 16 amino acids. V was clipped by 6 bases and J by 2 bases, with 19 bases between them.

This clonotype has more than one count but fewer than ten. The rearrangement uses TRBV7-9 and TRBJ1-6, with D perhaps matching TRBD1 (5 bases). This CDR3 has 14 residues. V lost 2 bases and J 7 bases, leaving 9 bases between the germline ends. The germline CDR1 and CDR2 sequences are SEHNR and FQNEAQ (reference sequence). CDR3 region: CASSLPTENSPLHF. As DNA, the CDR3 is TGTGCCAGCAGCTTACCGACAGAAAATTCACCCCTCCACTTT.

The chain combines TRBV16 with TRBJ2-1, with D possibly matching TRBD2 (5 bases). Germline V lookup: CDR1 KGHSY, CDR2 FQNENV. This CDR3 is 12 amino acids long. V shed 7 bases and J shed 4 bases, with 8 bases lying between them. The CDR3 sequence is CASTGSYNEQFF. The CDR3 coding sequence is TGTGCCAGCACGGGGAGTTACAATGAGCAGTTCTTC.

This sequence joins TRBV7-9 and TRBJ2-7, with 8 bases identical to TRBD2. The CDR3 spans 15 residues. Germline CDR1 is SEHNR and CDR2 is FQNEAQ (reference sequence). J was trimmed by 2 bases and V by 5 bases; bases with no gene match: 8. CDR3 loop: CASSKGLAVTYEQYF. CDR3 coding DNA: TGTGCCAGCAGCAAAGGACTAGCAGTTACCTACGAGCAGTACTTC.